The clone carrying this TCR beta chain came up a few times. Its antigen is unknown. V lost 5 bases to trimming and J lost 3 bases, with 16 bases between them. The CDR3 is 16 residues long. The germline V gene encodes CDR1 SEHNR and CDR2 FQNEAQ (reference sequence). PCR involved 60 Vbeta and 13 Jbeta primers. Data came from immunoSEQ multiplex PCR; TCRdb stores just in-frame clones and leaves some out. The table includes over 120,000 clones, roughly 70% detected once. This specimen comes from a study of cytomegalovirus exposure and HLA in healthy donors. Notes on the study in general: There were 164 TCR beta chains listed as cytomegalovirus-associated. TCR beta V- and J-gene trimming, according to a later analysis, was linked to a missense DCLRE1C variant. Most likely, a cluster of highly shared sequence variants arose as a sequencing artifact.

The V call is TRBV7-9, the J call TRBJ2-2; possible D gene TRBD1, 7 bases. The sample comprised PBMCs. The receptor was derived from a man aged 18 to 29 in good health and CMV-seropositive. CDR3 loop: CASSPRGGGDTGELFF. CDR3 DNA sequence: TGTGCCAGCAGCCCTCGTGGAGGGGGCGACACCGGGGAGCTGTTTTTT.